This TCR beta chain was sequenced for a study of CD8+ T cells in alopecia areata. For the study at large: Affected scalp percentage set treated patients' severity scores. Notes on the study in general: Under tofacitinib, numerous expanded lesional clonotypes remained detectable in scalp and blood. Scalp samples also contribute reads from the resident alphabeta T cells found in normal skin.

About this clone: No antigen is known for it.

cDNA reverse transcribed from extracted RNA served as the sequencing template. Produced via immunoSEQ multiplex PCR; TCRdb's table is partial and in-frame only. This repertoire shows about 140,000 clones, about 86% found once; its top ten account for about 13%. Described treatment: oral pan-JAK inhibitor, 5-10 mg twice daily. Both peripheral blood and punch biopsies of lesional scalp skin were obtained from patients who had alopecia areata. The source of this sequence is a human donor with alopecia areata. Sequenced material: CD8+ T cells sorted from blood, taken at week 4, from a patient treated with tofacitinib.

The CDR3 here is CASSYRQGTYEQYF. CDR3 nucleotide sequence: TGTGCCAGCAGCTACCGACAGGGAACCTACGAGCAGTACTTC. The V call is TRBV7-9, the J call TRBJ2-7; TRBD1 matches at 7 bases. J gave up 2 bases and V 4 bases, and 5 bases lay outside the gene matches. The germline V gene has CDR1 SEHNR and CDR2 FQNEAQ (reference sequence). The CDR3 has 14 amino acids.